This T cell receptor beta chain was retrieved from a study of tumor and adjacent non-tumor tissue in lung cancer. Three rounds of nested PCR, following a modified ARM-PCR protocol, produced the TCRbeta library. One entry per CDR3 protein results from TCRdb running MiXCR on the multiplex PCR reads. The data hold about 86,000 distinct CDR3 sequences, with roughly three quarters observed a single time. CDR3 length: 13 amino acids. Per germline, CDR1 MNHEY and CDR2 SVGEGT. A remark on this clonotype: Its target is unknown. At one boundary the junction diverges from the germline segment, which might be a read error.

The template was RNA from unsorted bulk tissue. More than 3 cm separated this lung sample from the edge of the tumor. Study findings and constraints: Compared with tumor, normal lung showed significantly lower TCR diversity. Patients with more diverse tumor TCRs had worse survival.

The J gene is TRBJ1-2, the V gene TRBV6-2 or TRBV6-3, with D hard to call. The sequence came from a woman aged 50 to 65 with non-small cell lung cancer. The material sequenced was distant non-tumor lung tissue. The CDR3 is CASSVFGGDGYSF. The CDR3 bases are TGTGCCAGCAGCGTTTTCGGTGGCGATGGCTACAGCTTC.